A selection of T cell receptor beta chains follows, all from one sample in a study of shared clonotypes between healthy human individuals. The assay was immunoSEQ multiplex PCR, and TCRdb's table has in-frame clones only and misses some. The data contain about 990,000 clones, approximately 78% of them singletons. Sequencing used memory CD4+ T cells from PBMCs. The receptors were sampled from a young man in good health. Some clones in this sample may be carry-over from other donors' samples. The CDR3 runs from the conserved cysteine through the conserved F or W. The D gene is left open where the match is weak. Size tells how often a clone was seen (once, few, many) or the class of an expanded clone, and some rows leave it out.

d_call: -; clone_size: few; v_call: TRBV5-1; j_call: TRBJ2-7; cdr3_nt: TGCGCCAGCAGCTTGGTTGACGAGCAGTACTTC; cdr3_aa: CASSLVDEQYF
d_call: TRBD1; clone_size: -; v_call: TRBV7-3; j_call: TRBJ2-7; cdr3_nt: TGTGCCAGCAGCTCTAACCGGGACAGCGAGCAGTACTTC; cdr3_aa: CASSSNRDSEQYF
d_call: -; clone_size: -; v_call: TRBV30; j_call: TRBJ1-4; cdr3_nt: TGTGCCTGGAGTGCCGGGACTCAGGAAAAACTGTTTTTT; cdr3_aa: CAWSAGTQEKLFF
d_call: -; clone_size: -; v_call: TRBV5-1; j_call: TRBJ2-2; cdr3_nt: TGCGCCAGCAGCTGGTCAGGGGTTGCCGGGGAGCTGTTTTTT; cdr3_aa: CASSWSGVAGELFF
d_call: TRBD2; clone_size: -; v_call: TRBV7-3; j_call: TRBJ2-1; cdr3_nt: TGTGCCAGCAGCCAAGCTAGCGGAGCCTACAATGAGCAGTTCTTC; cdr3_aa: CASSQASGAYNEQFF
d_call: -; clone_size: -; v_call: TRBV18; j_call: TRBJ1-3; cdr3_nt: TGTGCCAGCTCACCCCGTTCCCCGACAAGCTCTGGAAACACCATATATTTT; cdr3_aa: CASSPRSPTSSGNTIYF
d_call: -; clone_size: few; v_call: TRBV10-2; j_call: TRBJ2-7; cdr3_nt: TGCGCCACCATTGACTTATCGGGACAGCGGGACGAGCAGTACTTC; cdr3_aa: CATIDLSGQRDEQYF
d_call: TRBD1; clone_size: -; v_call: TRBV28; j_call: TRBJ2-2; cdr3_nt: TGTGCCAGCAGTCCCGGAGGGACAGGGGGGGCCGGGGAGCTGTTTTTT; cdr3_aa: CASSPGGTGGAGELFF
d_call: -; clone_size: -; v_call: TRBV14; j_call: TRBJ2-5; cdr3_nt: TGTGCCAGCAGAGGGTTGGGGACCCAGTACTTC; cdr3_aa: CASRGLGTQYF
d_call: TRBD1; clone_size: -; v_call: TRBV6-1; j_call: TRBJ1-1; cdr3_nt: TGTGCCAGCAGAGAAACAGGGGGAGCTTTCTTT; cdr3_aa: CASRETGGAFF
d_call: -; clone_size: -; v_call: TRBV4-2; j_call: TRBJ1-1; cdr3_nt: TGTGCCAGCAGCCAACCACACCGCGGGGGTGGGATAATGAACACTGAAGCTTTCTTT; cdr3_aa: CASSQPHRGGGIMNTEAFF
d_call: TRBD2; clone_size: -; v_call: TRBV28; j_call: TRBJ2-3; cdr3_nt: TGTGCCAGCGGCGCTAGCGGGAGACGGATAGATACGCAGTATTTT; cdr3_aa: CASGASGRRIDTQYF
d_call: TRBD1; clone_size: -; v_call: TRBV4-1; j_call: TRBJ2-1; cdr3_nt: TGCGCCAGTACCGGGACAGCCTACAATGAGCAGTTCTTC; cdr3_aa: CASTGTAYNEQFF
d_call: -; clone_size: -; v_call: TRBV6-5; j_call: TRBJ2-7; cdr3_nt: TGTGCCAGCAGTTACGTTGGTTCCTCCGGGCACTACGAGCAGTACTTC; cdr3_aa: CASSYVGSSGHYEQYF
d_call: -; clone_size: few; v_call: TRBV9; j_call: TRBJ1-1; cdr3_nt: TGTGCCAGCAGCGCCCGATTGAACAGGGTTGGGAACACTGAAGCTTTCTTT; cdr3_aa: CASSARLNRVGNTEAFF
d_call: -; clone_size: -; v_call: TRBV13; j_call: TRBJ1-3; cdr3_nt: TGTGCCAGCAGCTTAGGGGGGAGGGTGTCTGGAAACACCATATATTTT; cdr3_aa: CASSLGGRVSGNTIYF
d_call: -; clone_size: -; v_call: TRBV5-1; j_call: TRBJ2-5; cdr3_nt: TGCGCCAGCAGCTTTGGACCGAGGGAGACCCAGTACTTC; cdr3_aa: CASSFGPRETQYF
d_call: -; clone_size: -; v_call: TRBV5-4; j_call: TRBJ2-2; cdr3_nt: TGTGCCAGCAGCTCCATCGGGGAGCTGTTTTTT; cdr3_aa: CASSSIGELFF
d_call: -; clone_size: -; v_call: TRBV20-1; j_call: TRBJ1-1; cdr3_nt: TGCAGTACTGCCCGCCCTGAAGCTTTCTTT; cdr3_aa: CSTARPEAFF
d_call: -; clone_size: once; v_call: TRBV4-1; j_call: TRBJ2-7; cdr3_nt: TGCGCCAGCAGCCAAGGGGGGGCGCATATCTACGAGCAGTACTTC; cdr3_aa: CASSQGGAHIYEQYF
d_call: -; clone_size: -; v_call: TRBV5-4; j_call: TRBJ2-5; cdr3_nt: TGTGCCAGCAGCTCTATAGACAGTCCAGAGACCCAGTACTTC; cdr3_aa: CASSSIDSPETQYF
d_call: -; clone_size: many; v_call: TRBV5-8; j_call: TRBJ1-2; cdr3_nt: TGTGCCAGCAGCCCAGCCGGTACGGTGGTTGGAGGCTACACCTTC; cdr3_aa: CASSPAGTVVGGYTF
d_call: -; clone_size: -; v_call: TRBV4-1; j_call: TRBJ2-5; cdr3_nt: TGCGCCAGCAGCCCCCTGGAAGACCGCGAGACCCAGTACTTC; cdr3_aa: CASSPLEDRETQYF
d_call: -; clone_size: -; v_call: TRBV18; j_call: TRBJ1-4; cdr3_nt: TGTGCCAGCTCACCACCGGGACTCAGTAATGAAAAACTGTTTTTT; cdr3_aa: CASSPPGLSNEKLFF
d_call: TRBD2; clone_size: -; v_call: TRBV11-3; j_call: TRBJ2-7; cdr3_nt: TGTGCCAGCAGAGGAAAGGGTTGTAAGCGGGAGCGTTACGAGCAGTACTTC; cdr3_aa: CASRGKGCKRERYEQYF
d_call: TRBD2; clone_size: -; v_call: TRBV30; j_call: TRBJ2-1; cdr3_nt: TGTGCCTGGAATTTCGGGACTAGCATTTACAATGAGCAGTTCTTC; cdr3_aa: CAWNFGTSIYNEQFF
d_call: -; clone_size: few; v_call: TRBV2; j_call: TRBJ1-2; cdr3_nt: TGTGCCAGCAGATCGGACAGTAATGGCTACACCTTC; cdr3_aa: CASRSDSNGYTF
d_call: TRBD1; clone_size: few; v_call: TRBV2; j_call: TRBJ2-3; cdr3_nt: TGTGCCAGCAGGGAAAGGACAGGGGGCACAGATACGCAGTATTTT; cdr3_aa: CASRERTGGTDTQYF
d_call: -; clone_size: many; v_call: TRBV5-1; j_call: TRBJ1-2; cdr3_nt: TGCGCCAGCAGCTTGGTGGCCGACTATGGCTACACCTTC; cdr3_aa: CASSLVADYGYTF
d_call: TRBD1; clone_size: many; v_call: TRBV7-9; j_call: TRBJ1-4; cdr3_nt: TGTGCCAGCAGCGGACGGGACAGGAAGAATGAAAAACTGTTTTTT; cdr3_aa: CASSGRDRKNEKLFF
d_call: TRBD2; clone_size: -; v_call: TRBV5-6; j_call: TRBJ2-3; cdr3_nt: TGTGCCAGCAACTCAGGGAGGGCAGATACGCAGTATTTT; cdr3_aa: CASNSGRADTQYF
d_call: -; clone_size: -; v_call: TRBV6-1; j_call: TRBJ2-7; cdr3_nt: TGTGCCATCAAAGAGGCAGCGGACTCCTACGAGCAGTACTTC; cdr3_aa: CAIKEAADSYEQYF
d_call: -; clone_size: -; v_call: TRBV23-1; j_call: TRBJ1-3; cdr3_nt: TGCGCCAGCAGTCACCCCGATACATTTTCAGGGTGGAACACCATATATTTT; cdr3_aa: CASSHPDTFSGWNTIYF
d_call: TRBD1; clone_size: -; v_call: TRBV9; j_call: TRBJ1-2; cdr3_nt: TGTGCCAGCAGCCCGGGACAGGGCTCGGGCTATGGCTACACCTTC; cdr3_aa: CASSPGQGSGYGYTF
d_call: TRBD1; clone_size: -; v_call: TRBV4-2; j_call: TRBJ1-3; cdr3_nt: TGTGCCAGCAGCCAAGAGGAGACAGGGACTGGAAACACCATATATTTT; cdr3_aa: CASSQEETGTGNTIYF
d_call: -; clone_size: -; v_call: TRBV5-1; j_call: TRBJ1-5; cdr3_nt: TGCGCCAGCAGCTGGGGGGTTCTTAGCAATCAGCCCCAGCATTTT; cdr3_aa: CASSWGVLSNQPQHF
d_call: TRBD1; clone_size: -; v_call: TRBV4-1; j_call: TRBJ2-7; cdr3_nt: TGCGCCAGCAGCCAAGATATGGTTGGCCCGGGGACAGGGGCCTACGAGCAGTACTTC; cdr3_aa: CASSQDMVGPGTGAYEQYF
d_call: -; clone_size: -; v_call: TRBV7-2; j_call: TRBJ2-1; cdr3_nt: TGTGCCAGCAGCCTACGGCCATGGAGAGGACCAGCGGGCGAGCAGTTCTTC; cdr3_aa: CASSLRPWRGPAGEQFF
d_call: TRBD2; clone_size: few; v_call: TRBV7-9; j_call: TRBJ2-5; cdr3_nt: TGTGCCAGCAGCGCGACTAGCGGGAGGGAGACCCAGTACTTC; cdr3_aa: CASSATSGRETQYF
d_call: -; clone_size: many; v_call: TRBV28; j_call: TRBJ1-5; cdr3_nt: TGTGCCAGCAGTTCCTTAGTAGGGTTGGGTCAGCCCCAGCATTTT; cdr3_aa: CASSSLVGLGQPQHF
d_call: -; clone_size: -; v_call: TRBV6-5; j_call: TRBJ1-2; cdr3_nt: TGTGCCAGTCATGGGGGCCGCCCGGGGGGCTACACCTTC; cdr3_aa: CASHGGRPGGYTF
d_call: -; clone_size: -; v_call: TRBV29-1; j_call: TRBJ1-5; cdr3_nt: TGCAGCGTTGACACAGGGCAGGGTCAGCCCCAGCATTTT; cdr3_aa: CSVDTGQGQPQHF
d_call: -; clone_size: -; v_call: TRBV5-1; j_call: TRBJ2-7; cdr3_nt: TGCGCCAGCAGCTTGGAGGCCCTCTACGAGCAGTACTTC; cdr3_aa: CASSLEALYEQYF
d_call: -; clone_size: few; v_call: TRBV5-1; j_call: TRBJ2-2; cdr3_nt: TGCGCCAGCAGCTCCGAGAACACCGGGGAGCTGTTTTTT; cdr3_aa: CASSSENTGELFF
d_call: TRBD1; clone_size: -; v_call: TRBV5-1; j_call: TRBJ1-4; cdr3_nt: TGCGCCAGCAGCGGACAGGGAACTAATGAAAAACTGTTTTTT; cdr3_aa: CASSGQGTNEKLFF
d_call: -; clone_size: -; v_call: TRBV11-1; j_call: TRBJ1-1; cdr3_nt: TGTGCCAGCAGCTTAGTGACAGGAAGCACTGAAGCTTTCTTT; cdr3_aa: CASSLVTGSTEAFF
d_call: -; clone_size: -; v_call: TRBV7-9; j_call: TRBJ2-7; cdr3_nt: TGTGCCAGCAAGACCGCCGTCCAGGCCTACGAGCAGTACTTC; cdr3_aa: CASKTAVQAYEQYF
d_call: -; clone_size: -; v_call: TRBV2; j_call: TRBJ2-5; cdr3_nt: TGTGCCAGCAGGAGGGAGTCAGAGACCCAGTACTTC; cdr3_aa: CASRRESETQYF
d_call: -; clone_size: -; v_call: TRBV11-2; j_call: TRBJ1-1; cdr3_nt: TGTGCCAGCAGTCCCCAGATGGAGGGCCCACAAGCTTTCTTT; cdr3_aa: CASSPQMEGPQAFF
d_call: -; clone_size: -; v_call: TRBV10-1; j_call: TRBJ2-1; cdr3_nt: TGCGCCACCTCCCCTGCGGGAAGCTCCTACAATGAGCAGTTCTTC; cdr3_aa: CATSPAGSSYNEQFF
d_call: TRBD1; clone_size: -; v_call: TRBV9; j_call: TRBJ2-5; cdr3_nt: TGTGCCAGCAGCGCGACAGGGGGGCAGACCCAGTACTTC; cdr3_aa: CASSATGGQTQYF
d_call: TRBD1; clone_size: -; v_call: TRBV27; j_call: TRBJ2-5; cdr3_nt: TGTGCCAGCAGCACGACACTCAGGGGGGAGACCCAGTACTTC; cdr3_aa: CASSTTLRGETQYF
d_call: -; clone_size: -; v_call: TRBV7-2; j_call: TRBJ1-5; cdr3_nt: TGTGCCAGCAGCTTAGTTCTCCGCAATCAGCCCCAGCATTTT; cdr3_aa: CASSLVLRNQPQHF
d_call: -; clone_size: -; v_call: TRBV5-1; j_call: TRBJ2-3; cdr3_nt: TGCGCCAGCACCCCGGGGCCTAGCACAGATACGCAGTATTTT; cdr3_aa: CASTPGPSTDTQYF
d_call: TRBD1; clone_size: once; v_call: TRBV28; j_call: TRBJ1-1; cdr3_nt: TGTGCCAGCGGAGTGGACAGGGGGCGTGGGTACACTGAAGCTTTCTTT; cdr3_aa: CASGVDRGRGYTEAFF
d_call: -; clone_size: -; v_call: TRBV30; j_call: TRBJ2-1; cdr3_nt: TGTGCCTGGAGTGTAAACAATGAGCAGTTCTTC; cdr3_aa: CAWSVNNEQFF
d_call: -; clone_size: -; v_call: TRBV30; j_call: TRBJ1-1; cdr3_nt: TGTGCCTGGTCCGCCTATACCGAAGCTTTCTTT; cdr3_aa: CAWSAYTEAFF
d_call: -; clone_size: -; v_call: TRBV28; j_call: TRBJ2-1; cdr3_nt: TGTGCCAGCCATACCGGGACTCCATACAATGAGCAGTTCTTC; cdr3_aa: CASHTGTPYNEQFF